This T cell receptor beta chain was retrieved from a study of metastatic and nonmetastatic thyroid tumors. Study information: Repertoire comparisons spanned blood and tumor or nodule tissue from malignant and benign thyroid patients. Whole-study results and caveats: Relative to benign nodules, malignant thyroid tumors were reportedly characterized by significantly elevated TCR beta diversity in blood and tumor.

The entire patient cohort was treatment-naive prior to thyroid surgery. The germline CDR1 and CDR2 sequences are MNHNS and SASEGT. This CDR3 is built from 15 residues. V was clipped by 10 bases and J by 0 bases, with 13 bases between them. Original methodology: The distant-metastasis classifier for papillary thyroid cancer was built from CDR3 differences across clinicopathological groups. TCRdb re-clonotyped the PCR reads via MiXCR. These V and J calls originate from TCRdb's pipeline instead of the authors' own analysis. The table lists around 13,000 clones, roughly 12% of them singletons. This clone has a count of ten or more. Its matching antigen is unknown.

This TCR came from a female donor with papillary thyroid cancer or a benign thyroid nodule (not recorded which). Some clones in this sample may be carry-over from other donors' samples. The rearrangement links TRBV6-1 to TRBJ2-6; D is possibly TRBD1 or TRBD2 (5 bases each). Sequencing was done on a sample of blood. CDR3 sequence: CATGRSVSGANVLTF. The CDR3 coding sequence is TGTGCCACGGGGCGGTCCGTCTCTGGGGCCAACGTCCTGACTTTC.